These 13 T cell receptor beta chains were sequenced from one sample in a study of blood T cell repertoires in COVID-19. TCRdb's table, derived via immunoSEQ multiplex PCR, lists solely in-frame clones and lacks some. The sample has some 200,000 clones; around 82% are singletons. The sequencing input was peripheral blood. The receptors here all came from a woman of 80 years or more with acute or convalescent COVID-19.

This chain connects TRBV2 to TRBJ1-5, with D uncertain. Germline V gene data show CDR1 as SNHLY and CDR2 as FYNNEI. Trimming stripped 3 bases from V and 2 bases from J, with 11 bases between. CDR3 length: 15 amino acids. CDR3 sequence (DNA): TGTGCCAGCAGTGAGGACTCCGGCGGCAATCAGCCCCAGCATTTT. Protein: CASSEDSGGNQPQHF.

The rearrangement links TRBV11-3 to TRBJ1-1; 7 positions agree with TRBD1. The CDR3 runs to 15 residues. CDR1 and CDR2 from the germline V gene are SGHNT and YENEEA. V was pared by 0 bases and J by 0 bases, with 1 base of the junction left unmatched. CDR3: CASSLDGTVNTEAFF. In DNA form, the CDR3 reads TGTGCCAGCAGCTTAGACGGGACAGTGAACACTGAAGCTTTCTTT.

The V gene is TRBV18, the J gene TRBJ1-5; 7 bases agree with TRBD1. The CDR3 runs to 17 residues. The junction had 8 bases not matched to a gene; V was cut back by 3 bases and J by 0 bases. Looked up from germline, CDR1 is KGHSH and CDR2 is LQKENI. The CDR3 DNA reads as TGTGCCAGCTCACCCGGGGACAGACTTTATAGCAATCAGCCCCAGCATTTT. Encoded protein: CASSPGDRLYSNQPQHF.

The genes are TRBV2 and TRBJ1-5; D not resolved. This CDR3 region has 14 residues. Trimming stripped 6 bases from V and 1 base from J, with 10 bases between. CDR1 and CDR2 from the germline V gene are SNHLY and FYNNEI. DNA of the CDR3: TGTGCCAGCAGCCCGGGGAACAGCAATCAGCCCCAGCATTTT. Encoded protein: CASSPGNSNQPQHF.

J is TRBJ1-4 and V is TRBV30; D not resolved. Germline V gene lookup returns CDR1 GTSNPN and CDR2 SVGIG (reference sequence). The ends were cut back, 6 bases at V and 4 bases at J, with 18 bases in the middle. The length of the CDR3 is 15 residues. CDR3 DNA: TGTGCCTGCCCCTCGGGGAAGGATTTTAATGAAAAACTGTTTTTT. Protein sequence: CACPSGKDFNEKLFF. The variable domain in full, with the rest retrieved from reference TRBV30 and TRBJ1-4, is SQTIHQWPATLVQPVGSPLSLECTVEGTSNPNLYWYRQAAGRGLQLLFYSVGIGQISSEVPQNLSASRPQDRQFILSSKKLLLSDSGFYLCACPSGKDFNEKLFFGSGTQLSVL.

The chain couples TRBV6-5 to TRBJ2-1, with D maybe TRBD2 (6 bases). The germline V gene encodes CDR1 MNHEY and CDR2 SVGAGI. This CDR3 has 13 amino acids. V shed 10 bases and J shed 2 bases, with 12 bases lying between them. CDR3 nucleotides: TGTGCCACCGGGGGTGGTGCCTACAATGAGCAGTTCTTC. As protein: CATGGGAYNEQFF.

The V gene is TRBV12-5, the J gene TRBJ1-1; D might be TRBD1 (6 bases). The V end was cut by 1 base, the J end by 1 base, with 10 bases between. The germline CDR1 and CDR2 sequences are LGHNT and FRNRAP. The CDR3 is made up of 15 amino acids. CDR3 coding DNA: TGTGCTAGTGGTTTGGACCTACAGGGGAACACTGAAGCTTTCTTT. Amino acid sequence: CASGLDLQGNTEAFF.

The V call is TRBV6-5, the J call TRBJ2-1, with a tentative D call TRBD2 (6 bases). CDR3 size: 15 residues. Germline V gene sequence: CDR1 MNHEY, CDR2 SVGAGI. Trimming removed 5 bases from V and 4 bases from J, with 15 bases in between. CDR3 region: CASSPPLGGYNEQFF. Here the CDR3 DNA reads TGTGCCAGCAGTCCCCCCCTCGGAGGGTACAATGAGCAGTTCTTC.

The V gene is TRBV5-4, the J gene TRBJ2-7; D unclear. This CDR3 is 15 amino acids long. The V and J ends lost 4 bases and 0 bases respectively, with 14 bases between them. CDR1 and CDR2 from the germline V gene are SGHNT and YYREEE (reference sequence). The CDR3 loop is CASSPPDTLSYEQYF. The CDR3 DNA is TGTGCCAGCAGCCCCCCCGACACGCTCTCCTACGAGCAGTACTTC.

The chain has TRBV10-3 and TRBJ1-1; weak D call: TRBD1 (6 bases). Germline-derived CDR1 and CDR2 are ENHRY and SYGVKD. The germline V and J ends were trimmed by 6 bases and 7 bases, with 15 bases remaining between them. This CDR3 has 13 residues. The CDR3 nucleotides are TGTGCCATCAGCCGGGGACAAATGGATGAAGCTTTCTTT. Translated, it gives CAISRGQMDEAFF.

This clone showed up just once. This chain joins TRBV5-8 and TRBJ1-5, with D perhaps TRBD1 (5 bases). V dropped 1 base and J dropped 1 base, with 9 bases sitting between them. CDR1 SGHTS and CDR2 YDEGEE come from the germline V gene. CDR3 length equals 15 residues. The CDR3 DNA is TGTGCCAGCAGCTTGTTGAAGGGGAGCAATCAGCCCCAGCATTTT. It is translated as CASSLLKGSNQPQHF. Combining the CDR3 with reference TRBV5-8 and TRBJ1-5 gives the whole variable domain EAGVTQSPTHLIKTRGQQATLRCSPISGHTSVYWYQQALGLGLQFLLWYDEGEERNRGNFPPRFSGRQFPNYSSELNVNALELEDSALYLCASSLLKGSNQPQHFGDGTRLSIL.

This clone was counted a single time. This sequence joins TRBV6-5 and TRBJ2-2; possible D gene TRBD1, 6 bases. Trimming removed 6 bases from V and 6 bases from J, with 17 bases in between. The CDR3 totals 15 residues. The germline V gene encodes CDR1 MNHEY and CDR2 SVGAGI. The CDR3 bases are TGTGCCAGCAGCGAGACCAGGGGATTGGCCGGGGAGCTGTTTTTT. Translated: CASSETRGLAGELFF.

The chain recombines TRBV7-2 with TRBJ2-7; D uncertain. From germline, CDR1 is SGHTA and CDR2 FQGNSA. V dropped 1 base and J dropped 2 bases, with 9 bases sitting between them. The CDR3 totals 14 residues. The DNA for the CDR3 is TGTGCCAGCAGCTTAGAAATCCCTACCTACGAGCAGTACTTC. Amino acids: CASSLEIPTYEQYF.